This record concerns one T cell receptor beta chain sequence. Its antigen is not identified. This specimen comes from a study of CD8+CD57+ T cells in acquired aplastic anemia. Profiling that covered TCR beta VDJ and CDR3 relied on genomic DNA as its template. From the reads, TCRdb called clonotypes with MiXCR, one entry per CDR3 protein. The sample carries about 42,000 distinct CDR3 sequences, 65% to 70% recorded once. V dropped 4 bases and J dropped 4 bases, with 10 bases sitting between them. From germline, CDR1 is LNHDA and CDR2 SQIVND (reference sequence). The CDR3 loop spans 13 amino acids. Study conclusions and caveats: Patients and controls shared under 35 CD8+ CDR3 sequences, which appeared highly expressed in patients and within their immunodominant clones.

The chain carries TRBV19 and TRBJ1-2; tentative D call: TRBD1 (5 bases). Sequenced sample: sorted CD4+, CD8+, or CD8+CD57+ T cells (not recorded which) from PBMCs. The sequence derives from a human donor in good health, serving as a control. The DNA for the CDR3 is TGTGCCAGTAGTAGCTACCAGGGCTATGGCTACACCTTC. Translating gives CASSSYQGYGYTF.